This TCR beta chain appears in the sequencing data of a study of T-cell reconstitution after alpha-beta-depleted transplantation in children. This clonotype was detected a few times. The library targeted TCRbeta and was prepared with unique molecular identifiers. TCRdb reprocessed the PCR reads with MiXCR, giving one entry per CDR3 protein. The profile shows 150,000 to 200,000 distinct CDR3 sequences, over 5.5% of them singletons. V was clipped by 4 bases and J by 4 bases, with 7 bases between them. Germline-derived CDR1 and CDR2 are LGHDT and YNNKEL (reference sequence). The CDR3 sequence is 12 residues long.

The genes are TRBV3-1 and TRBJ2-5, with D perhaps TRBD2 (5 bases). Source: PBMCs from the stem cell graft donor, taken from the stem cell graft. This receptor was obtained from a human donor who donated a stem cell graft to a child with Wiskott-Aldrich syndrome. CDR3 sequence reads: CASSPRGETQYF. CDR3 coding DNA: TGTGCCAGCAGCCCCCGGGGAGAGACCCAGTACTTC.